Shown below are 21 T cell receptor beta chains from a single sample sequenced in a study of cytomegalovirus exposure and HLA in healthy donors. Primers included in the PCR were 60 Vbeta and 13 Jbeta primers. The table came from immunoSEQ multiplex PCR; TCRdb's copy has only in-frame clones and leaves some out. In the table there are approximately 190,000 clones, approximately 80% of which are singletons. The sample taken for sequencing was PBMCs. The receptors were sampled from a woman younger than 35 in good health and CMV-seronegative.

This chain joins TRBV7-2 and TRBJ2-1, with D hard to call. In germline, CDR1 is SGHTA, CDR2 FQGNSA. CDR3 length: 15 residues. The V end lost 5 bases, the J end lost 2 bases, and 13 bases lay between the germline ends. CDR3 sequence: CASSPDKAAYNEQFF. Written as DNA, the CDR3 is TGTGCCAGCAGCCCAGACAAAGCAGCCTACAATGAGCAGTTCTTC.

The chain uses TRBV9 and TRBJ2-3, with a weak D call TRBD1 (6 bases). This CDR3 has 20 amino acids. Germline V gives CDR1 SGDLS, CDR2 YYNGEE. The V end was cut by 2 bases, the J end by 0 bases, with 25 bases between. CDR3: CASSVGTQGHTFPSTDTQYF. For the CDR3, the DNA is TGTGCCAGCAGCGTGGGCACGCAGGGACACACATTTCCTAGCACAGATACGCAGTATTTT.

V and J are TRBV7-2 and TRBJ2-3, with D unresolved. Germline V CDR1 and CDR2: SGHTA, FQGNSA. This CDR3 spans 15 amino acids. V was cut by 5 bases and J by 6 bases, with 18 bases left in between. CDR3 nucleotides: TGTGCCAGCAGCCTCCCCCGTGGGCCCCCGGATACGCAGTATTTT. Translating gives CASSLPRGPPDTQYF.

The chain links TRBV19 to TRBJ2-1; 10 bases are a match to TRBD2. Per germline, CDR1 LNHDA and CDR2 SQIVND (reference sequence). V lost 6 bases and J lost 9; bases outside the gene matches: 23. This CDR3 has 19 amino acids. The DNA for the CDR3 is TGTGCCAGTAGCCCTGGGAGGGCTAGCGGGAGAAGGAGGGACAGTGAGCAGTTCTTC. Residues: CASSPGRASGRRRDSEQFF.

This rearrangement joins TRBV7-2 to TRBJ2-3; 9 bases align to TRBD2. CDR3 length equals 17 residues. From germline, CDR1 is SGHTA and CDR2 FQGNSA. V lost 3 bases, J lost 0 bases, and 7 bases stayed unmatched. The CDR3 loop is CASSFAPTSGSTDTQYF. The CDR3 region has the DNA TGTGCCAGCAGCTTCGCGCCGACTAGCGGAAGCACAGATACGCAGTATTTT.

The V call is TRBV4-3, the J call TRBJ2-1; 8 bases are shared with TRBD2. The V segment lost 1 base and the J segment 6 bases; nucleotides outside the gene matches: 14. The CDR3 runs to 18 residues. In germline, CDR1 is LGHNA, CDR2 YSLEER. CDR3 in DNA: TGCGCCAGCAGCCAAGTCCCCCTAGAGAGCGGGAGTGGCAATGAGCAGTTCTTC. This gives the protein CASSQVPLESGSGNEQFF.

The chain combines TRBV6-6 with TRBJ1-3; 7 nucleotides line up with TRBD1. The ends lost 2 bases at V and 0 bases at J; junction bases unmatched: 4. Germline CDR1 and CDR2: MNHNY and SVGAGI (reference sequence). This CDR3 spans 16 amino acids. CDR3 region: CASSYEGASSGNTIYF. The CDR3 bases are TGTGCCAGCAGTTACGAGGGGGCGAGCTCTGGAAACACCATATATTTT.

For this clone: Other DNA sequences in the same sample also yield this CDR3. This rearrangement joins TRBV28 to TRBJ2-7; possible D gene TRBD2, 6 bases. Germline CDR1 reads MDHEN; CDR2 reads SYDVKM. The CDR3 runs 15 residues. The V end was cut by 5 bases, the J end by 2 bases, with 16 bases between. Here the CDR3 DNA reads TGTGCCAGCAGTCCGGCTAGCGTACCAACCTACGAGCAGTACTTC. This codes for CASSPASVPTYEQYF.

Here the CDR3 reads CASSFEISNYGYTF. In nucleotides, the CDR3 is TGTGCCAGCAGTTTTGAGATTTCTAACTATGGCTACACCTTC. This rearrangement joins TRBV28 to TRBJ1-2; no definite D call. The CDR3 sequence is 14 residues long. V was clipped by 3 bases and J by 0 bases, with 8 bases between them. In germline, CDR1 is MDHEN, CDR2 SYDVKM.

This chain connects TRBV5-6 to TRBJ2-5; D call uncertain. The J call may be mistaken, given a closer DNA end match to TRBJ2-7. The length of the CDR3 is 16 residues. Germline V gene sequence: CDR1 SGHDT, CDR2 YYEEEE. The chain's CDR3 is CASSSGRQNNPYEQYF. CDR3 sequence (DNA): TGTGCCAGCAGCTCCGGCAGACAAAACAATCCCTACGAGCAGTACTTC.

The CDR3 is CASSPALGEKLFF. CDR3 bases: TGTGCCAGCAGTCCAGCCCTAGGTGAAAAACTGTTTTTT. The V and J genes are TRBV25-1 and TRBJ1-4; no clear D gene. V was shortened by 5 bases and J by 7 bases, with 11 bases between the two germline ends. Germline lookup yields CDR1 MGHDK and CDR2 SYGVNS. This CDR3 is 13 amino acids long.

This clone was detected only a few times. Distinct nucleotide sequences in the sample also encode this CDR3. J is TRBJ1-4 and V is TRBV5-1; D ambiguous. CDR3 length: 14 residues. With 4 bases removed from V and 8 bases from J, the gap between germline ends came to 15 bases. Germline-derived CDR1 and CDR2 are SGHRS and YFSETQ. The CDR3, as DNA: TGCGCCAGCAGCCTGGGAGGGCAAGGCGAAAAACTGTTTTTT. It codes for CASSLGGQGEKLFF.

J is TRBJ2-6 and V is TRBV19; the match to TRBD1 covers 9 bases. The CDR3 has 20 amino acids. Germline-derived CDR1 and CDR2 are LNHDA and SQIVND (reference sequence). Losses at the gene ends were 0 bases for V and 2 bases for J; bases not matched to a gene: 11. CDR3: CASSIDQIQGAATGANVLTF. In nucleotides, the CDR3 is TGTGCCAGTAGTATAGATCAAATACAGGGGGCTGCTACTGGGGCCAACGTCCTGACTTTC.

This chain joins TRBV28 and TRBJ2-5; 9 bases map to TRBD1. Germline V gives CDR1 MDHEN, CDR2 SYDVKM. Unmatched junction bases numbered 16, after V lost 6 bases and J lost 5 bases. The CDR3 is 17 residues long. The CDR3 loop is CASSTRTGDILRETQYF. CDR3 DNA: TGTGCCAGCAGCACCCGGACAGGGGACATATTGCGGGAGACCCAGTACTTC.

This chain links TRBV7-2 with TRBJ2-5; maybe TRBD1 (5 bases). Germline assignment: CDR1 SGHTA and CDR2 FQGNSA. This CDR3 is built from 14 residues. Trimming removed 5 bases at V and 4 bases at J, with 14 bases between. The CDR3: CASSPDGQPETQYF. The CDR3 DNA reads TGTGCCAGCAGCCCAGACGGACAACCAGAGACCCAGTACTTC.

The J gene is TRBJ1-1, the V gene TRBV14; D gene ambiguous. Deletions cut 0 bases from V and 3 bases from J, with 8 bases between. The CDR3 covers 14 residues. Germline CDR1 SGHDN, CDR2 FVKESK. The CDR3 coding sequence is TGTGCCAGCAGCCAAGAACGGCGGTACACTGAAGCTTTCTTT. The encoded protein is CASSQERRYTEAFF. Full variable domain (outside the CDR3, taken from reference TRBV14 and TRBJ1-1): EAGVTQFPSHSVIEKGQTVTLRCDPISGHDNLYWYRRVMGKEIKFLLHFVKESKQDESGMPNNRFLAERTGGTYSTLKVQPAELEDSGVYFCASSQERRYTEAFFGQGTRLTVV.

The chain links TRBV11-2 to TRBJ1-3; D remains unclear. V gave up 5 bases and J gave up 0 bases, with 8 bases separating them. Germline values: CDR1 SGHAT, CDR2 FQNNGV. The CDR3 has 14 residues. The CDR3 spells CASSPMSSGNTIYF. The CDR3 nucleotides read TGTGCCAGCAGCCCAATGAGCTCTGGAAACACCATATATTTT.

V gene TRBV6-5 combines with J gene TRBJ1-2; no reliable D call. This CDR3 contains 16 residues. Deletions cut 2 bases from V and 2 bases from J, with 15 bases between. The germline gives CDR1 MNHEY, CDR2 SVGAGI. The CDR3 region is CASSYKLEPGNYGYTF. Here the CDR3 DNA reads TGTGCCAGCAGTTACAAGTTGGAGCCCGGGAACTATGGCTACACCTTC.

The genes are TRBV7-2 and TRBJ2-1; the match to TRBD2 covers 12 bases. The V gene's germline CDR1 is SGHTA and CDR2 FQGNSA. The CDR3 has 17 amino acids. Trimming at V came to 5 bases and at J to 4 bases, leaving 9 bases not matched to a gene. CDR3 sequence (DNA): TGTGCCAGCAGCCCGAGGACTAGCGGGGCGTGGTACAATGAGCAGTTCTTC. It translates to CASSPRTSGAWYNEQFF.

The genes are TRBV14 and TRBJ2-7; maybe TRBD2 (6 bases). Deletions cut 2 bases from V and 6 bases from J, with 20 bases between. Germline values: CDR1 SGHDN, CDR2 FVKESK. The length of the CDR3 is 16 residues. CDR3 sequence: CASSQIASARLPEQYF. CDR3 in DNA: TGTGCCAGCAGCCAAATCGCTAGCGCGAGATTGCCCGAGCAGTACTTC.

V is TRBV7-9 and J is TRBJ2-1; TRBD2 matches at 7 bases. From germline, CDR1 is SEHNR and CDR2 FQNEAQ (reference sequence). The junction had 9 bases not matched to a gene; V was cut back by 0 bases and J by 7 bases. CDR3 length: 16 amino acids. The CDR3: CASSLARGGSINEQFF. The DNA of the CDR3 is TGTGCCAGCAGCTTAGCGCGGGGCGGGAGTATAAATGAGCAGTTCTTC.